The clone carrying this TCR beta chain has ten or more counts. This sample was taken from a study of T-cell reconstitution after alpha-beta-depleted transplantation in children. Unique molecular identifiers tagged the TCRbeta library. One entry per CDR3 protein, called by TCRdb with MiXCR from the PCR reads. The sample consists of a few hundred thousand distinct CDR3 sequences, 9.9% of them appearing once. V dropped 0 bases and J dropped 5 bases, with 14 bases sitting between them. The CDR3 has 16 amino acids. Per the germline V gene, CDR1 is MNHNS and CDR2 is SASEGT. This specimen consisted of PBMCs from the stem cell graft donor, obtained from the stem cell graft. V usage is TRBV6-1 and J usage is TRBJ2-1; D is perhaps TRBD1 (5 bases). The TCR comes from a human donor who donated a stem cell graft to a child with SCID. CDR3 DNA: TGTGCCAGCAGTGAAGCGGGGCTGTCGGGTGACAATGAGCAGTTCTTC. Translated: CASSEAGLSGDNEQFF.